This TCR beta chain was observed in a study of identical twins. Study observations and caveats: For out-of-frame beta sequences, excess twin sharing was weaker. Zero-insertion findings could be partly confounded by invariant cells (MAIT and iNKT cells). The same donors were not followed; conclusions instead depended on cross-sectional statistical analysis.

From the 5' RACE reads, TCRdb called clonotypes with MiXCR, one entry per CDR3 protein. Among 500,000 to 700,000 distinct CDR3 sequences, under 8.5% were seen once, and the ten largest hold approximately 1.5%. All of the donors were Caucasians in good health. From germline, CDR1 is SGHRS and CDR2 YFSETQ. CDR3 length: 14 residues. V was shortened by 4 bases and J by 2 bases, with 11 bases between the two germline ends. This clonotype has more than one count but fewer than ten. The antigen is not known. Another study also made use of these data, one on yellow fever vaccine responses in identical twins.

The specimen sequenced was PBMCs. The rearrangement uses TRBV5-1 and TRBJ2-3, with D possibly being TRBD2 (6 bases). This sequence originates from a woman under 30 in good health. CDR3 region: CASSQGLTTDTQYF. The DNA for the CDR3 is TGCGCCAGCAGCCAGGGACTCACCACAGATACGCAGTATTTT.